This record covers a single T cell receptor beta chain. Antigen unknown. The hyperthyroidism patients had all been newly diagnosed, and their disease duration was under 2 months. Their ages ranged from 18 to 65 years. Used for diagnoses were clinical symptoms, serum thyroxine and TRAb, thyroid ultrasound and orbital computed tomography. PBMCs were obtained from 7.5 to 10 ml fresh peripheral blood. These data come from a study of T cells in Graves' hyperthyroidism and ophthalmopathy. Study-level findings and limits: Most thyroid-expanded clonotypes above 0.001 were also found in blood.

RNA transcripts were the template for amplifying TCR beta CDR3 regions. With the HTBI primer set, the TCR CDR3 went through a first round of RT-PCR. TCRdb passed the multiplex PCR reads through MiXCR, listing each CDR3 protein once. The sample has about 710,000 distinct CDR3 sequences; roughly 15% are singletons. Germline V gives CDR1 SQVTM, CDR2 ANQGSEA. The V segment lost 3 bases and the J segment 6 bases; nucleotides outside the gene matches: 7. This CDR3 region has 14 residues. The sample was blood. This sequence was found in a man younger than 35 with Graves' hyperthyroidism. J is TRBJ2-2 and V is TRBV29-1; 7 positions match TRBD2. In DNA, the CDR3 is TGCAGCGTTGAGGGGACTATCAATTCCGGGGAGCTGTTTTTT. This gives the protein CSVEGTINSGELFF.